The 19 T cell receptor beta chains listed next were all sequenced from one sample in a study of patients and donors after allogeneic stem cell transplantation (dated by TCRdb to about 2020). Receptors were amplified or captured by RT-PCR. TCRdb shows the sequencer as NextSeq 550. TCRdb trimmed the raw reads at Q25, called clones with MiXCR and kept productive beta chains. Every entry covers one CDR3 protein and lists the most common genes and DNA from its rows. The sample table contains approximately 140,000 distinct CDR3 sequences; only one count was recorded for 37% of them. The biggest ten clones account for 50% of the sample. Sequenced input: blood, either unsorted or a sorted T cell fraction (not recorded which). The receptors stem from a human donor who was either an allogeneic HSCT recipient or a stem cell or donor lymphocyte infusion donor (not recorded which). It is not recorded whose cells these are; they may come from a transplant donor.

This clonotype has just a few counts. Written as DNA, the CDR3 is TGTGCCAGCAGCGGCGGGGGGGCAAAGGAGACCCAGTACTTC. Translating it yields CASSGGGAKETQYF. The chain joins TRBV12-3 or TRBV12-4 to TRBJ2-5, with 9 positions matching TRBD2. There are 14 residues in the CDR3. V was clipped by 6 bases and J by 5 bases; unmatched bases: 7.

Only a few counts were recorded for this clonotype. The gene calls are TRBV30 and TRBJ1-1; the D is unclear. The ends were cut back, 0 bases at V and 1 base at J, with 12 bases in the middle. The CDR3 contains 15 residues. Germline-derived CDR1 and CDR2 are GTSNPN and SVGIG (reference sequence). The CDR3, as DNA: TGTGCCTGGAGTGTACTAAGGACCCGGAACACTGAAGCTTTCTTT. Protein: CAWSVLRTRNTEAFF.

V usage is TRBV3-1 and J usage is TRBJ1-2; TRBD1 aligns across 8 bases. The CDR3 totals 16 residues. Germline loops: CDR1 LGHDT, CDR2 YNNKEL (reference sequence). V shed 0 bases, J shed 6 bases, and the junction held 9 bases outside the gene matches. CDR3 DNA: TGTGCCAGCAGCCAAGATCTTCAGGGGGCAAGTGATGGCTACACCTTC. Its protein is CASSQDLQGASDGYTF.

The CDR3 nucleotides are TGTGCCAGCAGTCGGGACAGGGTTCACACTGAAGCTTTCTTT. Its translation: CASSRDRVHTEAFF. V is TRBV6-5 and J is TRBJ1-1; 9 nucleotides line up with TRBD1. The CDR3 is made up of 14 amino acids. Per germline, CDR1 MNHEY and CDR2 SVGAGI. V shed 5 bases, J shed 3 bases, and the junction held 4 bases outside the gene matches.

V usage is TRBV6-5 and J usage is TRBJ1-1, with D possibly matching TRBD1 (6 bases). CDR3 length: 18 amino acids. V lost 0 bases to trimming and J lost 1 base, with 18 bases between them. Germline V lookup: CDR1 MNHEY, CDR2 SVGAGI. DNA of the CDR3: TGTGCCAGCAGTTACTCGATCTTCGGGGGCGGATGGAACACTGAAGCTTTCTTT. It specifies CASSYSIFGGGWNTEAFF.

V usage is TRBV12-3 or TRBV12-4 and J usage is TRBJ1-1, with no clear D. Trimming removed 5 bases from V and 0 bases from J, with 7 bases in between. The CDR3 has 13 residues. The CDR3: CASSRNMNTEAFF. DNA for the CDR3: TGTGCCAGCAGTCGCAACATGAACACTGAAGCTTTCTTT.

The chain recombines TRBV12-3 or TRBV12-4 with TRBJ1-5; D gene unclear. The CDR3 sequence is 14 residues long. Trimming removed 2 bases at V and 1 base at J, with 6 bases between. The CDR3 here is CASSLQLSNQPQHF. The CDR3 DNA reads TGTGCCAGCAGTTTACAGCTAAGCAATCAGCCCCAGCATTTT.

The CDR3 reads CASRPPGDVNSPLHF. CDR3 nucleotide sequence: TGTGCCAGCAGGCCCCCAGGGGATGTTAATTCACCCCTCCACTTT. The rearrangement uses TRBV25-1 and TRBJ1-6; tentatively, D is TRBD1 (6 bases). V shed 6 bases and J shed 6 bases, with 15 bases lying between them. This CDR3 contains 15 residues. CDR1 and CDR2 (germline): MGHDK, SYGVNS.

This clonotype came up a few times. The rearrangement links TRBV12-3 or TRBV12-4 to TRBJ1-2, with D possibly being TRBD1 (6 bases). There are 12 residues in the CDR3. V was trimmed by 5 bases and J by 7 bases, leaving 11 bases between them. CDR3 protein: CASSPGQTGYTF. In DNA, the CDR3 is TGTGCCAGCAGTCCCGGACAGACTGGCTACACCTTC.

This clonotype has only a few counts. The V call is TRBV5-1, the J call TRBJ1-1; no firm D call. This CDR3 is 12 amino acids long. Trimming took off 7 bases at V and 5 bases at J, with 12 bases between the two ends. Germline-derived CDR1 and CDR2 are SGHRS and YFSETQ. CDR3 sequence (DNA): TGCGCCAGCTCCGCCCCTGCGACTGAAGCTTTCTTT. As protein: CASSAPATEAFF.

The chain couples TRBV3-1 to TRBJ2-5; the match to TRBD2 covers 13 bases. The germline CDR1 and CDR2 sequences are LGHDT and YNNKEL (reference sequence). This CDR3 comprises 15 residues. After removal of 3 bases from V and 5 bases from J, the junction contained 3 bases not matched to a gene. The CDR3 protein is CASSHWTSGGETQYF. CDR3 coding DNA: TGTGCCAGCAGCCACTGGACTAGCGGGGGCGAGACCCAGTACTTC.

This clonotype was seen more than once but under ten times. This rearrangement joins TRBV24-1 to TRBJ2-6; 9 bases match TRBD1. Looked up from germline, CDR1 is KGHDR and CDR2 is SFDVKD. This CDR3 has 18 amino acids. J gave up 3 bases and V 3 bases, and 8 bases lay outside the gene matches. The CDR3 protein is CATSDSRTGVRGANVLTF. CDR3 coding DNA: TGTGCCACCAGTGATAGTCGGACAGGGGTCCGTGGGGCCAACGTCCTGACTTTC.

This clonotype occurred once. The rearrangement links TRBV5-1 to TRBJ2-1, with a weak D call TRBD1 (5 bases). The CDR3 covers 15 residues. Between the trimmed V and J ends, which lost 4 bases and 0 bases, there was a span of 11 bases. The germline gives CDR1 SGHRS, CDR2 YFSETQ. The CDR3 region has the DNA TGCGCCAGCAGCAGGGGTTCAAGCTCCTACAATGAGCAGTTCTTC. Its protein product is CASSRGSSSYNEQFF.

The chain links TRBV9 to TRBJ1-1; no clear D. V was pared by 0 bases and J by 5 bases, with 8 bases between. The germline V gene has CDR1 SGDLS and CDR2 YYNGEE. The CDR3 is made up of 13 amino acids. The CDR3 region has the DNA TGTGCCAGCAGCGTAGGGATGGAGACTGAAGCTTTCTTT. Translating it yields CASSVGMETEAFF.

This chain joins TRBV6-5 and TRBJ2-3; a weak D match, TRBD1 (7 bases). This CDR3 spans 14 amino acids. Germline V gene sequence: CDR1 MNHEY, CDR2 SVGAGI. V was pared by 2 bases and J by 5 bases, with 11 bases between. In DNA, the CDR3 is TGTGCCAGCAGTTACGGGCAGGGGGGAGATACGCAGTATTTT. Its protein is CASSYGQGGDTQYF.

V and J are TRBV4-2 and TRBJ2-5, with D hard to call. Trimming pared 3 bases from V and 2 bases from J, leaving 10 bases between. Germline values: CDR1 LGHNA, CDR2 YNFKEQ. The CDR3 spans 14 residues. The CDR3 region is CASSHPTRQETQYF. In DNA, the CDR3 is TGTGCCAGCAGCCATCCGACTCGACAAGAGACCCAGTACTTC.

The chain combines TRBV9 with TRBJ2-5; possible D gene TRBD2, 5 bases. V was pared by 4 bases and J by 4 bases, with 17 bases between. The CDR3 length is 15 residues. The germline CDR1 and CDR2 sequences are SGDLS and YYNGEE. The CDR3 DNA sequence: TGTGCCAGCAGCCCAGTAGGTTGGAGGTTAGAGACCCAGTACTTC. It codes for CASSPVGWRLETQYF.

This clonotype was detected a few times. This chain joins TRBV5-1 and TRBJ2-2; TRBD2 agrees at 8 bases. V was pared by 1 base and J by 0 bases, with 8 bases of the junction left unmatched. The CDR3 contains 18 residues. Germline V gene sequence: CDR1 SGHRS, CDR2 YFSETQ. The CDR3 sequence is CASSLSPAGATNTGELFF. The CDR3 DNA reads as TGCGCCAGCAGCTTGTCCCCAGCGGGGGCTACGAACACCGGGGAGCTGTTTTTT.

Details on this clonotype: Relative to the germline gene, one junction end is altered; a read error may explain this. The chain couples TRBV6-5 to TRBJ1-4; 8 bases fit TRBD1. The CDR3 consists of 17 residues. Per germline, CDR1 MNHEY and CDR2 SVGAGI. In DNA form, the CDR3 reads TGTGCCAGCAGTCACTCGGGTAACCAGGGGGCGCGTGAAAAACTGTTTTTT. Its translation: CASSHSGNQGAREKLFF.